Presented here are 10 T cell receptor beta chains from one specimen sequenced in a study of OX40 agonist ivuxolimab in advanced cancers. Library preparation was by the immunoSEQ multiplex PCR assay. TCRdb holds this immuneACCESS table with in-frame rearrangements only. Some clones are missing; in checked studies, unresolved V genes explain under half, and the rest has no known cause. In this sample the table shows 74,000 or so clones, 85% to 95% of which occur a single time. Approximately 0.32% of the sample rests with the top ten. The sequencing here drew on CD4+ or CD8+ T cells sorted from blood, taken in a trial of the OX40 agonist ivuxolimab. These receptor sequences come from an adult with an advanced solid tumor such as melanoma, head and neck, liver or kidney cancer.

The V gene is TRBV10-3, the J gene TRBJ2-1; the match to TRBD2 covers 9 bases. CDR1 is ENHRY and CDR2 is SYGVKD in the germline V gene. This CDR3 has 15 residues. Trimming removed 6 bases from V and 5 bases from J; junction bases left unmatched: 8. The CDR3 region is CAISRSGGTDNEQFF. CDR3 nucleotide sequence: TGTGCCATCAGCCGTAGCGGGGGTACGGACAATGAGCAGTTCTTC.

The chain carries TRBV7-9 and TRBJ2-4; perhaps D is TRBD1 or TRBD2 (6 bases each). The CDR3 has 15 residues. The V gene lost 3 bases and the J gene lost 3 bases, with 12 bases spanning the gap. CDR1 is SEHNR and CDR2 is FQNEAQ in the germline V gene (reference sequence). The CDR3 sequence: CASSFTEGGKNIQYF. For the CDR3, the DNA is TGTGCCAGCAGCTTTACTGAGGGGGGCAAAAACATTCAGTACTTC.

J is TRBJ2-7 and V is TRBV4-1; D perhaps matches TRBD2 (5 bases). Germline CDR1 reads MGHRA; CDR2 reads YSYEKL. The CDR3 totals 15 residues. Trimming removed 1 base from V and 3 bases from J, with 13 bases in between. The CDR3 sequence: CASSQASLEGYEQYF. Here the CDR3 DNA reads TGCGCCAGCAGCCAAGCTTCCCTAGAGGGCTACGAGCAGTACTTC.

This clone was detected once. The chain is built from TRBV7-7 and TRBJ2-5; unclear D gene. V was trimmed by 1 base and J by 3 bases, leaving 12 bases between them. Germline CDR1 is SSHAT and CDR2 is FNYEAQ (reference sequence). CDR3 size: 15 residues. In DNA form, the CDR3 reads TGTGCCAGCAGCTTAGGCGGCGCTACCAAAGAGACCCAGTACTTC. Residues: CASSLGGATKETQYF. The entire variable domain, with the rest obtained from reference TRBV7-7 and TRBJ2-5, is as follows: GAGVSQSPRYKVTKRGQDVTLRCDPISSHATLYWYQQALGQGPEFLTYFNYEAQPDKSGLPSDRFSAERPEGSISTLTIQRTEQRDSAMYRCASSLGGATKETQYFGPGTRLLVL.

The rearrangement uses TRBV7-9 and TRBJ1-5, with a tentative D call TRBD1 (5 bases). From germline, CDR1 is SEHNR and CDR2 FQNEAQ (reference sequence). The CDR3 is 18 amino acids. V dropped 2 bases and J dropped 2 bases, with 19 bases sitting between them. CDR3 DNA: TGTGCCAGCAGCTTAACAGGAACCGGGTTATATGGCAATCAGCCCCAGCATTTT. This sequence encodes CASSLTGTGLYGNQPQHF.

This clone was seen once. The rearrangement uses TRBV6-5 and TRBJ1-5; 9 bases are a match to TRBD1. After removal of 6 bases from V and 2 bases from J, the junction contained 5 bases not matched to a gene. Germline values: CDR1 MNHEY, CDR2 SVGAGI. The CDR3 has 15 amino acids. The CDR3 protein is CASRATGGGNQPQHF. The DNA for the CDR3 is TGTGCCAGCAGAGCGACAGGGGGAGGCAATCAGCCCCAGCATTTT.

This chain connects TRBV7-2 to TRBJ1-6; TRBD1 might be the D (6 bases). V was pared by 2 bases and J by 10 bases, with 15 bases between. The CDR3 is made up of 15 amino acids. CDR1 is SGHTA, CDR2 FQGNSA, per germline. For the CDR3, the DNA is TGTGCCAGCAGCTTACTAACAGGGCGCTACTCACCCCTCCACTTT. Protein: CASSLLTGRYSPLHF.

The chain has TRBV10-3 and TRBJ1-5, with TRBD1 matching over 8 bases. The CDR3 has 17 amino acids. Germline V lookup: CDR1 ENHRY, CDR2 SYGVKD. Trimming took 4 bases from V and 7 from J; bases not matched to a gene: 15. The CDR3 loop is CAISAGTGLKVEQPQHF. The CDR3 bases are TGTGCCATCAGTGCCGGGACAGGCCTTAAGGTTGAGCAGCCCCAGCATTTT.

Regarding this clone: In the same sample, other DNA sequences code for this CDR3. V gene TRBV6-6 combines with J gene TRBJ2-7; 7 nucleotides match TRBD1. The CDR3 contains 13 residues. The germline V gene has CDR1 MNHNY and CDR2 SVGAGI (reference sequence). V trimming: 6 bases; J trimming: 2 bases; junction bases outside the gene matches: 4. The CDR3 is CASSRDSPYEQYF. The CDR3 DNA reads TGTGCCAGCAGCCGGGACAGTCCCTACGAGCAGTACTTC.

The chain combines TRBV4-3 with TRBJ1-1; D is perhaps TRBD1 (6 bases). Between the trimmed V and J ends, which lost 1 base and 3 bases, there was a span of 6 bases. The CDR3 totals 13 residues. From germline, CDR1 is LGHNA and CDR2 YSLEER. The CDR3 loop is CASSQGTDTEAFF. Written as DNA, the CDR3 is TGCGCCAGCAGCCAAGGGACAGACACTGAAGCTTTCTTT.